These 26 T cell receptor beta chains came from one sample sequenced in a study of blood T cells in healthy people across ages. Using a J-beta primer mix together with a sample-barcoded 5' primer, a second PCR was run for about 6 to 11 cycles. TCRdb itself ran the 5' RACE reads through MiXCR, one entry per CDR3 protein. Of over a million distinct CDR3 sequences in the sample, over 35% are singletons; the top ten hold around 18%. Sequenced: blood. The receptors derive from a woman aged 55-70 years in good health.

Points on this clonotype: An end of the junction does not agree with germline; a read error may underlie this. CDR3 in DNA: TGTGCCAGCAGCGTAGAGGCAGGGGGATCCATTCAGTACTTC. This sequence encodes CASSVEAGGSIQYF. This rearrangement joins TRBV11-2 to TRBJ2-7, with 7 bases aligning to TRBD1. The DNA end is more similar to TRBJ2-4, so the J call may be wrong. This CDR3 has 14 residues. Germline loops: CDR1 SGHAT, CDR2 FQNNGV.

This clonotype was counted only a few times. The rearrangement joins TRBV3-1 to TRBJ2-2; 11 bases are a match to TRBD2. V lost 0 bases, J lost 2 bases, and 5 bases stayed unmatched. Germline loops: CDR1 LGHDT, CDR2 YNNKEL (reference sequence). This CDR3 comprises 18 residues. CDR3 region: CASSQDGSGRVNTGELFF. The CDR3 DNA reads TGTGCCAGCAGCCAAGACGGTAGCGGGAGGGTAAACACCGGGGAGCTGTTTTTT.

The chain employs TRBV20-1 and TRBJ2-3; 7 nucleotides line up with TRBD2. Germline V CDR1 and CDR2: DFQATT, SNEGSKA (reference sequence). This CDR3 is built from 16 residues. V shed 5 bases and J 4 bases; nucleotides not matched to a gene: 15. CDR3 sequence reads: CSALHSGLKYADTQYF. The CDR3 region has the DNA TGCAGTGCTCTCCATAGCGGGCTAAAATACGCAGATACGCAGTATTTT.

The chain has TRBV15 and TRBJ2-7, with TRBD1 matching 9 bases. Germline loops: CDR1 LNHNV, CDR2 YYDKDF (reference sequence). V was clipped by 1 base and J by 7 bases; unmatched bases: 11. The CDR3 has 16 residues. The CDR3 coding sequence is TGTGCCACCAGCAGAGGGGACAGGGAACCCTACAATGAGCAGTACTTC. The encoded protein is CATSRGDREPYNEQYF.

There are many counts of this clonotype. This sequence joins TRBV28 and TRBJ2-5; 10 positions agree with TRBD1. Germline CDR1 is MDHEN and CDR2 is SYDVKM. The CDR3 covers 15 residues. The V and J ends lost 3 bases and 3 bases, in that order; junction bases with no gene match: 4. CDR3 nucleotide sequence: TGTGCCAGCAGTTTGAGCGGGACAGGGGAAGAGACCCAGTACTTC. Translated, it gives CASSLSGTGEETQYF.

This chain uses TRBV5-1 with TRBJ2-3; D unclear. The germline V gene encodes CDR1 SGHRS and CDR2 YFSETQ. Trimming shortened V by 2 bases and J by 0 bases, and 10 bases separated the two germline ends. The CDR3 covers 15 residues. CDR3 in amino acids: CASSFFDASTDTQYF. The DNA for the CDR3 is TGCGCCAGCAGCTTCTTCGACGCCAGCACAGATACGCAGTATTTT.

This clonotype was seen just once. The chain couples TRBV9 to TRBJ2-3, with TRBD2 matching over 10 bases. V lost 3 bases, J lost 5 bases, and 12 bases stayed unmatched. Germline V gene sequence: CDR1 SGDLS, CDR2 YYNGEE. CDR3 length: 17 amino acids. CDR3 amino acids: CASSASSGGERGDTQYF. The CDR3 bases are TGTGCCAGCAGCGCTTCTAGCGGGGGTGAACGTGGAGATACGCAGTATTTT.

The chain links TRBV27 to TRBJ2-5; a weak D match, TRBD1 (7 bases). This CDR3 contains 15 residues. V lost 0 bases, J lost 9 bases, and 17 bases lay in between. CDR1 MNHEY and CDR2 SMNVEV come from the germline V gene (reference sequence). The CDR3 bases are TGTGCCAGCAGTTTATCGACAGGGCCAAGGGGGGCCCAGTACTTC. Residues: CASSLSTGPRGAQYF.

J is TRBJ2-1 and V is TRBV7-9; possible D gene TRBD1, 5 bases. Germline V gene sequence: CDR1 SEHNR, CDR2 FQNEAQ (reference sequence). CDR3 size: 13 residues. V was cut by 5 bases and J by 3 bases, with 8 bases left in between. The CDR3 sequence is CASSKDIYNEQFF. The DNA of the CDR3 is TGTGCCAGCAGCAAGGACATCTACAATGAGCAGTTCTTC.

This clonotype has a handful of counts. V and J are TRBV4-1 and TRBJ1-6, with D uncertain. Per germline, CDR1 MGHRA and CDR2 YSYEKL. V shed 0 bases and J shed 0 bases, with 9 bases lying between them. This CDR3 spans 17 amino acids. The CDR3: CASSQESRVSYNSPLHF. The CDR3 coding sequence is TGCGCCAGCAGCCAAGAATCCCGGGTCTCCTATAATTCACCCCTCCACTTT.

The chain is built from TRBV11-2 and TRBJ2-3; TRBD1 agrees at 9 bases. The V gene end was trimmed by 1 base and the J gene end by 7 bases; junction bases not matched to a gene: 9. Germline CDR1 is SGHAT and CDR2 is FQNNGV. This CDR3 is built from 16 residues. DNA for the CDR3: TGTGCCAGCAGCTTAGTTCGTGGACAGGGGCCCTATACGCAGTATTTT. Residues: CASSLVRGQGPYTQYF.

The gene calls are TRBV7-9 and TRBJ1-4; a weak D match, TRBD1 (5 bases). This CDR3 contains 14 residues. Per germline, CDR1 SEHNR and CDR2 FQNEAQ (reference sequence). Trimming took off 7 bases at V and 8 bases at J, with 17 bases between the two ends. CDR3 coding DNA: TGTGCCAGCAAAGCCTTTACAGGTCAAGAAAAACTGTTTTTT. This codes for CASKAFTGQEKLFF.

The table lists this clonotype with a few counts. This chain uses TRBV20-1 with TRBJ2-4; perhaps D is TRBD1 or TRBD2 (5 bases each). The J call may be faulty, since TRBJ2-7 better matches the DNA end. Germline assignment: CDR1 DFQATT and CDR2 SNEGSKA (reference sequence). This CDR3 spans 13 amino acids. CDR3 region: CSASALAGAEQYF. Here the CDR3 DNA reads TGCAGTGCCTCAGCCCTAGCTGGGGCCGAGCAGTACTTC.

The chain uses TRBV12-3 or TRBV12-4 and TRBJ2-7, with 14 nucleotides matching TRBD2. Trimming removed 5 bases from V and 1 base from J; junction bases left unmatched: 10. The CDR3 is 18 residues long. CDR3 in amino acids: CASSPQPGLAGVSYEQYF. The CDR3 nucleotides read TGTGCCAGCAGTCCCCAGCCGGGACTAGCGGGAGTGTCCTACGAGCAGTACTTC.

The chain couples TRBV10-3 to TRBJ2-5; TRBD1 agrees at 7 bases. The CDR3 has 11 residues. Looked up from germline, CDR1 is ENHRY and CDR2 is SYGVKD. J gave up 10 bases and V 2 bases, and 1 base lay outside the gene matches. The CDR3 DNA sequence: TGTGCCATCAGTGAGGACAGGGACCAGTACTTC. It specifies CAISEDRDQYF.

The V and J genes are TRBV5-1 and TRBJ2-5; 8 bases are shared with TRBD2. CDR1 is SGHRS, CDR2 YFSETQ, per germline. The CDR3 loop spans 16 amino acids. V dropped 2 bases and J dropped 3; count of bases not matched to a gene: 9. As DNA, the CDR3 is TGCGCCAGCAGCTTAGCGCTAGCGGGCAGGGAAGAGACCCAGTACTTC. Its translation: CASSLALAGREETQYF.

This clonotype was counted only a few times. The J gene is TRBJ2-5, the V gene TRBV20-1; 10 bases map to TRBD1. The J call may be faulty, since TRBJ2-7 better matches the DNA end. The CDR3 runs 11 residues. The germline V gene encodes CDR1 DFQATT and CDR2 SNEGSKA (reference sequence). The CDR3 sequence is CSTTGGNEQYF. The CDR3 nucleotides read TGCAGTACGACAGGGGGCAACGAGCAGTACTTC.

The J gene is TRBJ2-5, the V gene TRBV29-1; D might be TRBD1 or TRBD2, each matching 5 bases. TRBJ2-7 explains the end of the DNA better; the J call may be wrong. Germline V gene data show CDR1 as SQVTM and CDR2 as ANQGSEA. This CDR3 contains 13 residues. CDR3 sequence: CSVVGGTDREQYF. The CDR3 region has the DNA TGCAGCGTTGTTGGGGGTACAGACCGCGAGCAGTACTTC.

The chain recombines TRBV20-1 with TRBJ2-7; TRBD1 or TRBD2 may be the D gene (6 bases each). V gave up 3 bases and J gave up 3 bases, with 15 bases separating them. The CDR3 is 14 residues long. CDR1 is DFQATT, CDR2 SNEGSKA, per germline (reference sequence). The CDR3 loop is CSASGGGGNYEQYF. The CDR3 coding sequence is TGCAGTGCTAGCGGAGGGGGAGGTAACTACGAGCAGTACTTC.

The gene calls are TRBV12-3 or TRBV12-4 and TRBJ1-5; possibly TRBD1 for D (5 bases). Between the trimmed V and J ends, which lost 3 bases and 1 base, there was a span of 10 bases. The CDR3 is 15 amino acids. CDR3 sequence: CASSLRAGSNQPQHF. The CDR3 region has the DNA TGTGCCAGCAGTTTGAGGGCAGGGAGCAATCAGCCCCAGCATTTT.

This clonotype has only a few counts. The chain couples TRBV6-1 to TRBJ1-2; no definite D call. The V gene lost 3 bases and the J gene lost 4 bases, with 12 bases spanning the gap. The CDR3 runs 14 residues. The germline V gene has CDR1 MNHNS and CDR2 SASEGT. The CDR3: CASSDGAQSYGYTF. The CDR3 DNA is TGTGCCAGCAGTGATGGCGCACAGAGCTATGGCTACACCTTC.

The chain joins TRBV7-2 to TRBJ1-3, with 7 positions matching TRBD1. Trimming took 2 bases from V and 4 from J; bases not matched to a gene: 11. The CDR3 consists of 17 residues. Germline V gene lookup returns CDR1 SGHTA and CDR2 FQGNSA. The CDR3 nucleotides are TGTGCCAGCAGCTTATTGAGCACGACAGGGACGGGAAACACCATATATTTT. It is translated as CASSLLSTTGTGNTIYF.

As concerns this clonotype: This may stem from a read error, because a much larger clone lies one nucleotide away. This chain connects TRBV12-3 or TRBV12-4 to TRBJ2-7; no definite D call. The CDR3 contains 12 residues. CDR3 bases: TGTGCCAGCAGATTAGTAGTCTACGAGCAGTACTTC. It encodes CASRLVVYEQYF.

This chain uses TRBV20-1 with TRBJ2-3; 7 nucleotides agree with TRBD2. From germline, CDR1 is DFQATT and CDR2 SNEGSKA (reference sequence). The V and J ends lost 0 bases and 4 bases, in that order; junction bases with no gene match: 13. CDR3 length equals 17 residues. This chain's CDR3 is CSARDPGRGRVSDTQYF. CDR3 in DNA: TGCAGTGCTAGAGATCCGGGGCGCGGGAGAGTCTCAGATACGCAGTATTTT.

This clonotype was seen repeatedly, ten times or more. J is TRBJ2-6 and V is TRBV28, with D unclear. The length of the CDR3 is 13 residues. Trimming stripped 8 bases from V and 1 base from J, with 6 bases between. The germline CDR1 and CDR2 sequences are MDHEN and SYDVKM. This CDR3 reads CASGRSGANVLTF. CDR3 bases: TGTGCCAGCGGGCGGTCTGGGGCCAACGTCCTGACTTTC.

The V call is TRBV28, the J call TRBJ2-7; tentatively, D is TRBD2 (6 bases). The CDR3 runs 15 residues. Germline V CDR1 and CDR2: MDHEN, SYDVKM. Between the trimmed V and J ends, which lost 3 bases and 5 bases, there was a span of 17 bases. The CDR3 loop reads CASSFWASEANEQYF. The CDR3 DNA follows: TGTGCCAGCAGTTTTTGGGCTAGCGAGGCCAACGAGCAGTACTTC.